The 16 T cell receptor beta chains listed next were all sequenced from one sample in a study of T-cell reconstitution after alpha-beta-depleted transplantation in children. TCRbeta library preparation incorporated unique molecular identifiers. MiXCR was run by TCRdb on the PCR reads, yielding one entry per CDR3 protein. The sample carries hundreds of thousands of distinct CDR3 sequences, roughly 16% recorded once. The material sequenced was PBMCs, mostly from graft donor cells, taken 360 days after TCRalphabeta/CD19-depleted stem cell transplant. These receptors were obtained from a male patient younger than 18 who had a stem cell transplant for acute lymphoblastic leukemia, so the T cells may come from the graft donor.

Here the CDR3 reads CASSSSLWETNTEAFF. The CDR3 DNA follows: TGTGCCAGCAGCTCCTCGCTATGGGAAACGAACACTGAAGCTTTCTTT. The chain couples TRBV11-2 to TRBJ1-1; D is ambiguous. The length of the CDR3 is 16 residues. Germline CDR1 and CDR2: SGHAT and FQNNGV. V was shortened by 4 bases and J by 1 base, with 16 bases between the two germline ends.

The rearrangement joins TRBV5-4 to TRBJ2-7; 11 bases align to TRBD1. Germline V CDR1 and CDR2: SGHNT, YYREEE (reference sequence). Trimming at V came to 4 bases and at J to 0 bases, leaving 12 bases not matched to a gene. The CDR3 has 18 amino acids. CDR3 protein: CASSIITGTGGGSYEQYF. CDR3 nucleotides: TGTGCCAGCAGCATTATAACCGGGACAGGGGGAGGCTCCTACGAGCAGTACTTC.

This chain links TRBV4-1 with TRBJ1-1, with 9 nucleotides matching TRBD1. J gave up 4 bases and V 6 bases, and 6 bases lay outside the gene matches. The length of the CDR3 is 14 residues. CDR1 and CDR2 from the germline V gene are MGHRA and YSYEKL. Here the CDR3 reads CASRRQGGTTEAFF. The CDR3 nucleotides are TGCGCCAGCAGGAGACAGGGGGGAACCACTGAAGCTTTCTTT.

This clonotype was detected a few times. V is TRBV7-9 and J is TRBJ2-5, with 9 bases fitting TRBD2. The CDR3 is 15 amino acids. Germline-derived CDR1 and CDR2 are SEHNR and FQNEAQ (reference sequence). Germline trimming cut 5 bases from V and 6 bases from J; bases unmatched to any gene: 10. The CDR3 DNA reads TGTGCCAGCAGCCCCGGGACTAGCCCCTCGAAGACCCAGTACTTC. It is translated as CASSPGTSPSKTQYF.

The table lists this clonotype with many counts. V gene TRBV5-1 combines with J gene TRBJ2-2; D may be TRBD1 (5 bases). Germline V lookup: CDR1 SGHRS, CDR2 YFSETQ. Trimming took 1 base from V and 4 from J, leaving 11 bases between them. CDR3 size: 15 residues. The CDR3 DNA sequence: TGCGCCAGCAGCTTGTTCTCCAGGGCCACCGGGGAGCTGTTTTTT. Its translation is CASSLFSRATGELFF.

There are a few counts of this clonotype. This rearrangement joins TRBV12-3 or TRBV12-4 to TRBJ2-4, with TRBD1 matching over 9 bases. V trimming: 5 bases; J trimming: 2 bases; junction bases outside the gene matches: 7. The CDR3 contains 16 residues. CDR3: CASSPTGGATKNIQYF. CDR3 in DNA: TGTGCCAGCAGTCCGACAGGGGGAGCAACCAAAAACATTCAGTACTTC.

The chain recombines TRBV6-1 with TRBJ2-6, with TRBD1 matching over 7 bases. The CDR3 sequence is 19 residues long. The V gene end was trimmed by 5 bases and the J gene end by 0 bases; junction bases not matched to a gene: 13. The V gene's germline CDR1 is MNHNS and CDR2 SASEGT. CDR3 coding DNA: TGTGCCAGCAGTCCCCGGACAGGTCCTTCTAGCTCTGGGGCCAACGTCCTGACTTTC. Protein sequence: CASSPRTGPSSSGANVLTF.

This clonotype was observed at least ten times. The chain employs TRBV15 and TRBJ1-4, with D perhaps TRBD1 (6 bases). CDR3 length: 15 amino acids. With 1 base removed from V and 7 bases from J, the gap between germline ends came to 13 bases. The V gene's germline CDR1 is LNHNV and CDR2 YYDKDF (reference sequence). The DNA of the CDR3 is TGTGCCACCAGCAGAGTGGGGGGGGCAGCTGAAAAACTGTTTTTT. It specifies CATSRVGGAAEKLFF.

The chain couples TRBV7-3 to TRBJ2-1; perhaps TRBD1 as D (6 bases). Germline CDR1 reads SGHTA; CDR2 reads FQGTGA. This CDR3 has 17 amino acids. V lost 2 bases, J lost 6 bases, and 20 bases lay in between. DNA of the CDR3: TGTGCCAGCAGCTTATACGACCCGGGACATTGGCGCAATGAGCAGTTCTTC. Translation: CASSLYDPGHWRNEQFF.

Only a few counts were recorded for this clonotype. The DNA of the CDR3 is TGTGCCAGCAGCTTAGTTTTGGGCACTGACGGGAGTGAGGCCGACCAAGAGACCCAGTACTTC. Protein: CASSLVLGTDGSEADQETQYF. The chain links TRBV11-1 to TRBJ2-5; D possibly corresponds to TRBD2 (6 bases). Germline values: CDR1 SGHAT, CDR2 FQDESV (reference sequence). This CDR3 is built from 21 residues. The V gene lost 1 base and the J gene lost 0 bases, with 27 bases spanning the gap.

The chain carries TRBV9 and TRBJ2-1; 14 bases agree with TRBD2. CDR1 and CDR2 (germline): SGDLS, YYNGEE. J lost 4 bases, V lost 4 bases, and 10 bases had no gene match. The CDR3 loop spans 18 amino acids. CDR3 in DNA: TGTGCCAGCAGCTATAGACTAGCGGGAGGGCCGGGGTACAATGAGCAGTTCTTC. Translating it yields CASSYRLAGGPGYNEQFF.

The chain carries TRBV28 and TRBJ1-2; D is ambiguous. Per germline, CDR1 MDHEN and CDR2 SYDVKM. Trimming removed 8 bases from V and 10 bases from J, with 23 bases in between. This CDR3 is 14 amino acids long. The CDR3 region has the DNA TGTGCCAGCCCGGCCCCCGGGCCCGAGCGTGACTACACCTTC. Its translation: CASPAPGPERDYTF.

This clonotype showed up many times. The chain carries TRBV6-2 or TRBV6-3 and TRBJ2-2; D remains unclear. Germline V gene data show CDR1 as MNHEY and CDR2 as SVGEGT. The CDR3 loop spans 16 amino acids. V lost 7 bases, J lost 2 bases, and 17 bases lay in between. CDR3 DNA sequence: TGTGCCAGCACCCCCCGGTTACTCGACAACACCGGGGAGCTGTTTTTT. Its translation is CASTPRLLDNTGELFF.

This clonotype was seen more than once but under ten times. The chain uses TRBV9 and TRBJ2-5; 9 bases agree with TRBD2. The V gene end was trimmed by 3 bases and the J gene end by 1 base; junction bases not matched to a gene: 10. In germline, CDR1 is SGDLS, CDR2 YYNGEE. The CDR3 contains 17 residues. CDR3 sequence reads: CASSAGQLAGFQETQYF. The CDR3, as DNA: TGTGCCAGCAGCGCCGGACAGCTAGCGGGGTTCCAAGAGACCCAGTACTTC.

The rearrangement joins TRBV6-5 to TRBJ1-5; no clear D gene. CDR1 and CDR2 (germline): MNHEY, SVGAGI. V lost 6 bases and J lost 1, with 13 bases in between. This CDR3 comprises 15 residues. The CDR3 loop reads CASSSRIDSNQPQHF. The CDR3 region has the DNA TGTGCCAGCAGCTCACGAATCGACAGCAATCAGCCCCAGCATTTT.

This clonotype was seen a handful of times. This chain connects TRBV5-1 to TRBJ2-5, with 13 bases lining up with TRBD2. Trimming at V came to 4 bases and at J to 1 base, leaving 10 bases not matched to a gene. The CDR3 covers 18 residues. From germline, CDR1 is SGHRS and CDR2 YFSETQ. The CDR3 nucleotides read TGCGCCAGCAGCCCCCGGACTAGCGGGAGAGGGAGCCAAGAGACCCAGTACTTC. Translation gives CASSPRTSGRGSQETQYF.